These 24 T cell receptor beta chains originate from one sample sequenced in a study of blood T cells in healthy people across ages. Primed by a sample-barcoded 5' primer and a J-beta primer mix, a second PCR proceeded for roughly 6 to 12 cycles. MiXCR, run by TCRdb on the 5' RACE reads, gives a single entry per CDR3 protein. Found here are some 640,000 distinct CDR3 sequences, approximately 30% of them singletons; the top ten hold approximately 14%. Sequencing was done on a sample of blood. The receptors were sampled from a woman of 80 years or more in good health.

In DNA, the CDR3 is TGTGCCAGCAGGAGCCCGGGGGAATCGGCGTTTACGCAGTATTTT. Protein: CASRSPGESAFTQYF. V is TRBV7-2 and J is TRBJ2-3, with a possible D match to TRBD2 (6 bases). V lost 6 bases and J 8 bases, leaving 21 bases between the germline ends. Looked up from germline, CDR1 is SGHTA and CDR2 is FQGNSA. The CDR3 is 15 amino acids.

The chain couples TRBV10-3 to TRBJ1-1; no clear D gene. The CDR3 sequence is 13 residues long. Germline-derived CDR1 and CDR2 are ENHRY and SYGVKD. Trimming left V 8 bases short and J 0 bases short, with 10 bases between. The CDR3 here is CAILKDMNTEAFF. The CDR3 nucleotides read TGTGCCATCCTAAAAGACATGAACACTGAAGCTTTCTTT.

This clonotype was recorded many times. V and J are TRBV7-2 and TRBJ2-7; D not certain. V was shortened by 5 bases and J by 2 bases, with 13 bases between the two germline ends. Germline assignment: CDR1 SGHTA and CDR2 FQGNSA. This CDR3 spans 14 amino acids. CDR3 in DNA: TGTGCCAGCAGCCCCCCAGCCCTTGCCTACGAGCAGTACTTC. Its protein product is CASSPPALAYEQYF.

V gene TRBV5-1 combines with J gene TRBJ1-2, with TRBD1 matching 9 bases. The CDR3 extends over 14 amino acids. V dropped 4 bases and J dropped 5; count of bases not matched to a gene: 6. Germline CDR1 SGHRS, CDR2 YFSETQ. This CDR3 is CASSRIDRGYGYTF. The CDR3 region has the DNA TGCGCCAGCAGCAGAATTGACAGGGGGTATGGCTACACCTTC.

This chain connects TRBV5-6 to TRBJ2-1; no definite D call. The V and J ends lost 4 bases and 6 bases respectively, with 11 bases between them. The CDR3 sequence is 13 residues long. CDR1 is SGHDT and CDR2 is YYEEEE in the germline V gene. The DNA for the CDR3 is TGTGCCAGCAGCCGCGACTTTAGCAATGAGCAGTTCTTC. Amino acids: CASSRDFSNEQFF.

To note about this clonotype: A much larger clonotype is one base distant, so this may be a read error. The chain is built from TRBV6-5 and TRBJ2-7, with TRBD1 as a possible D gene (6 bases). The CDR3 extends over 17 amino acids. In germline, CDR1 is MNHEY, CDR2 SVGAGI. The CDR3 nucleotides are TGTACCAGCAGTTACTCCCTCACAGGGTCGAGCTCTTACGAGCAGTACTTC. It encodes CTSSYSLTGSSSYEQYF.

This clonotype was observed at least ten times. The V and J genes are TRBV20-1 and TRBJ2-1; 11 bases align to TRBD2. Germline loops: CDR1 DFQATT, CDR2 SNEGSKA (reference sequence). The V gene end was trimmed by 0 bases and the J gene end by 8 bases; junction bases not matched to a gene: 3. The CDR3 extends over 14 amino acids. The CDR3, as DNA: TGCAGTGCTAGAGATAGCGGGGGGGCTCATGAGCAGTTCTTC. Residues: CSARDSGGAHEQFF.

As for this clonotype: This may arise from a read error, as a much more abundant clone is one base away. The J gene is TRBJ1-4, the V gene TRBV12-3 or TRBV12-4; D remains ambiguous. This CDR3 is built from 12 residues. In nucleotides, the CDR3 is TGTGCCAGCAAGCCTGTTAATGAAAAACGGTTTTTT. Encoded protein: CASKPVNEKRFF.

This clonotype was seen at least ten times. The CDR3 is CASSWTGDLWETQYF. Written as DNA, the CDR3 is TGTGCCAGCAGCTGGACAGGGGATCTTTGGGAGACCCAGTACTTC. This chain links TRBV5-5 with TRBJ2-5; 9 nucleotides align to TRBD1. The trim removed 3 bases at V and 5 bases at J, leaving 8 bases unmatched. Per the germline V gene, CDR1 is SGHKS and CDR2 is YYEKEE (reference sequence). The CDR3 contains 15 residues.

This clonotype has ten or more counts. This chain links TRBV6-5 with TRBJ2-4; 8 nucleotides agree with TRBD1. V trimming: 0 bases; J trimming: 9 bases; junction bases outside the gene matches: 4. Germline V gene lookup returns CDR1 MNHEY and CDR2 SVGAGI. CDR3 length: 14 residues. CDR3 in amino acids: CASSYSRGTGIQYF. The DNA for the CDR3 is TGTGCCAGCAGTTACTCTCGGGGGACAGGCATTCAGTACTTC.

The CDR3 is CSAGGIGTVLEQYF. The CDR3 DNA follows: TGCAGTGCTGGAGGGATTGGGACAGTTCTCGAGCAGTACTTC. This chain uses TRBV20-1 with TRBJ2-5, with D possibly matching TRBD1 (7 bases). The DNA end is a closer match to TRBJ2-7, so the J assignment may be wrong. The CDR3 totals 14 residues. Germline V lookup: CDR1 DFQATT, CDR2 SNEGSKA (reference sequence).

This clonotype came up many times. The V gene is TRBV10-3, the J gene TRBJ1-2; maybe TRBD1 (6 bases). Germline lookup yields CDR1 ENHRY and CDR2 SYGVKD. CDR3 length equals 14 residues. V lost 6 bases, J lost 2 bases, and 13 bases lay in between. The CDR3 is CAISDGQKNYGYTF. As DNA, the CDR3 is TGTGCCATCAGCGACGGACAGAAGAACTATGGCTACACCTTC.

The CDR3 DNA follows: TGCAGTGCTAGACCCGGGACAGGGGGCGCATACAATGAGCAGTTCTTC. It translates to CSARPGTGGAYNEQFF. V is TRBV20-1 and J is TRBJ2-1; the match to TRBD1 covers 12 bases. The germline V gene encodes CDR1 DFQATT and CDR2 SNEGSKA (reference sequence). The CDR3 is 16 amino acids. The J segment lost 4 bases and the V segment lost 2 bases, leaving 6 bases of the junction unmatched.

The rearrangement joins TRBV7-2 to TRBJ2-5, with 7 bases matching TRBD1. Germline CDR1 SGHTA, CDR2 FQGNSA. This CDR3 contains 14 residues. J gave up 4 bases and V 6 bases, and 8 bases lay outside the gene matches. CDR3: CASRGQRGRETQYF. Here the CDR3 DNA reads TGTGCCAGCAGGGGACAGAGAGGTCGAGAGACCCAGTACTTC.

This clonotype was seen many times. A much larger clone differs by one base, so this may be a read error. CDR3 in DNA: TGTGCCAGCAGCTTCTCCCCCGGGGGACTAGCCTACAATGAGCAGTACTTC. Amino acid sequence: CASSFSPGGLAYNEQYF. The chain recombines TRBV7-2 with TRBJ2-1; 9 positions match TRBD2. The J call is uncertain, as TRBJ2-7 better fits the DNA end. The CDR3 is 17 amino acids. Germline values: CDR1 SGHTA, CDR2 FQGNSA.

This clonotype showed up many times. The rearrangement joins TRBV25-1 to TRBJ1-1; possibly TRBD1 for D (5 bases). CDR1 is MGHDK, CDR2 SYGVNS, per germline. The CDR3 spans 13 residues. The V gene lost 7 bases and the J gene lost 4 bases, with 13 bases spanning the gap. CDR3 in DNA: TGTGCCAGCATCGGGGCCCCGGTCACTGAAGCTTTCTTT. It specifies CASIGAPVTEAFF. Using reference TRBV25-1 and TRBJ1-1 for the parts outside the CDR3, the full variable domain is EADIYQTPRYLVIGTGKKITLECSQTMGHDKMYWYQQDPGMELHLIHYSYGVNSTEKGDLSSESTVSRIRTEHFPLTLESARPSHTSQYLCASIGAPVTEAFFGQGTRLTVV.

V is TRBV7-2 and J is TRBJ1-2, with D possibly being TRBD1 (5 bases). Trimming pared 0 bases from V and 8 bases from J, leaving 16 bases between. The CDR3 contains 15 residues. The germline V gene encodes CDR1 SGHTA and CDR2 FQGNSA. The CDR3 protein is CASSLASGSEWGYTF. As DNA, the CDR3 is TGTGCCAGCAGCTTAGCGTCAGGGTCTGAGTGGGGCTACACCTTC.

In this sample, this clonotype turned up many times. V is TRBV5-5 and J is TRBJ2-5, with 8 bases matching TRBD1. Germline CDR1 reads SGHKS; CDR2 reads YYEKEE (reference sequence). The CDR3 loop spans 15 amino acids. V shed 2 bases, J shed 1 base, and the junction held 4 bases outside the gene matches. The CDR3 DNA follows: TGTGCCAGCAGCTTTCCGACAGGGGTCCAAGAGACCCAGTACTTC. Its translation: CASSFPTGVQETQYF.

In the case of this clonotype: Sequence at one end of the junction differs from germline and may be a read error. This chain joins TRBV19 and TRBJ1-5; no firm D call. Per germline, CDR1 LNHDA and CDR2 SQIVND (reference sequence). The CDR3 contains 14 residues. In DNA form, the CDR3 reads TGTACCAGTAGTGCACCGGAGAGCAATCAGCCCCAGCATTTT. It specifies CTSSAPESNQPQHF.

This clonotype has a count of ten or more. The chain is built from TRBV7-2 and TRBJ1-1; D not resolved. Germline CDR1 is SGHTA and CDR2 is FQGNSA. Trimming cost V 5 bases and J 12 bases, with 16 bases left between them. The CDR3 length is 12 residues. The CDR3 region has the DNA TGTGCCAGCAGCACGACCGGGCCCAGGACTTTCTTT. The encoded protein is CASSTTGPRTFF.

This clonotype was recorded only once. This may be a read error: a much more frequent sequence differs by one nucleotide. The V and J genes are TRBV29-1 and TRBJ1-2; D gene unclear. Germline lookup yields CDR1 SQVTM and CDR2 ANQGSEA. This CDR3 comprises 13 residues. In nucleotides, the CDR3 is TGCAGCGTTGAGATCGGTGATAACTATGGCTACAACTTC. This encodes CSVEIGDNYGYNF. Complete variable domain (other parts from reference TRBV29-1 and TRBJ1-2): SAVISQKPSRDICQRGTSLTIQCQVDSQVTMMFWYRQQPGQSLTLIATANQGSEATYESGFVIDKFPISRPNLTFSTLTVSNMSPEDSSIYLCSVEIGDNYGYNFGSGTRLTVV.

V usage is TRBV20-1 and J usage is TRBJ1-2; D unresolved. The germline CDR1 and CDR2 sequences are DFQATT and SNEGSKA (reference sequence). V lost 6 bases to trimming and J lost 8 bases, with 10 bases between them. The CDR3 runs to 10 residues. For the CDR3, the DNA is TGCAGTGCCCAATGTGAAGGCTACACCTTC. Translated, it gives CSAQCEGYTF.

In this sample, this clonotype turned up many times. The V and J genes are TRBV6-2 or TRBV6-3 and TRBJ2-4; 9 bases match TRBD2. The junction had 3 bases not matched to a gene; V was cut back by 0 bases and J by 0 bases. The CDR3 is 17 amino acids. In germline, CDR1 is MNHEY, CDR2 SVGEGT. CDR3: CASSYSASGVAKNIQYF. CDR3 nucleotide sequence: TGTGCCAGCAGTTACTCAGCTAGCGGGGTAGCCAAAAACATTCAGTACTTC.

Concerning this clonotype: Just one base apart from a much larger clone, this may be a read error. The chain couples TRBV7-2 to TRBJ2-5; the match to TRBD2 covers 9 bases. The ends lost 8 bases at V and 1 base at J; junction bases unmatched: 8. There are 15 residues in the CDR3. Germline-derived CDR1 and CDR2 are SGHTA and FQGNSA. CDR3 sequence: CASGSSGAIQETQYF. For the CDR3, the DNA is TGTGCCAGCGGCTCTAGCGGGGCCATCCAAGAGACCCAGTACTTC.